The 9 T cell receptor beta chains presented below share a single source sample, sequenced in a study of OX40 agonist ivuxolimab in advanced cancers. The assay was immunoSEQ multiplex PCR, and TCRdb's table has in-frame clones only and misses some. This table has more than 55,000 clones, more than 70% appearing once. The sequencing used CD4+ or CD8+ T cells sorted from blood, collected in a trial of the OX40 agonist ivuxolimab. These receptors were obtained from an adult with an advanced solid tumor such as melanoma, head and neck, liver or kidney cancer.

This chain joins TRBV9 and TRBJ2-3; 9 nucleotides match TRBD2. The V gene end was trimmed by 0 bases and the J gene end by 14 bases; junction bases not matched to a gene: 4. Germline CDR1 and CDR2: SGDLS and YYNGEE. The CDR3 loop spans 12 amino acids. DNA of the CDR3: TGTGCCAGCAGCGTAGGTGCGGGGGGGCCGTATTTT. Protein sequence: CASSVGAGGPYF.

The rearrangement uses TRBV11-2 and TRBJ1-1; tentative D call: TRBD1 (6 bases). CDR3 length equals 13 residues. CDR1 is SGHAT, CDR2 FQNNGV, per germline. V shed 5 bases and J shed 5 bases, with 12 bases lying between them. The CDR3 is CASSVYRATEAFF. In nucleotides, the CDR3 is TGTGCCAGCAGCGTTTACAGGGCGACTGAAGCTTTCTTT.

The rearrangement links TRBV2 to TRBJ2-7, with TRBD2 matching over 8 bases. Germline loops: CDR1 SNHLY, CDR2 FYNNEI. The CDR3 totals 14 residues. The junction had 7 bases not matched to a gene; V was cut back by 3 bases and J by 6 bases. The CDR3 protein is CASSDYGGAIEQYF. The CDR3 coding sequence is TGTGCCAGCAGTGATTACGGGGGGGCCATCGAGCAGTACTTC.

The chain has TRBV7-9 and TRBJ2-5; D call uncertain. The CDR3 runs to 12 residues. CDR1 is SEHNR and CDR2 is FQNEAQ in the germline V gene (reference sequence). Trimming cost V 5 bases and J 1 base, with 5 bases left between them. For the CDR3, the DNA is TGTGCCAGCAGCATATTCCAAGAGACCCAGTACTTC. Its protein product is CASSIFQETQYF.

The rearrangement links TRBV7-9 to TRBJ2-3; 7 nucleotides align to TRBD1. V trimming: 5 bases; J trimming: 2 bases; junction bases outside the gene matches: 10. The CDR3 totals 16 residues. In germline, CDR1 is SEHNR, CDR2 FQNEAQ (reference sequence). The CDR3 region has the DNA TGTGCCAGCAGCCAACCGACAGGGATCTTCACAGATACGCAGTATTTT. This sequence encodes CASSQPTGIFTDTQYF.

CDR3 sequence reads: CASSPPGGGYYGYTF. CDR3 sequence (DNA): TGTGCCAGCAGCCCACCGGGGGGGGGTTACTATGGCTACACCTTC. The V and J genes are TRBV5-4 and TRBJ1-2, with D possibly TRBD1 on 5 matching bases. The V end was cut by 4 bases, the J end by 3 bases, with 16 bases between. The length of the CDR3 is 15 residues. Germline CDR1 reads SGHNT; CDR2 reads YYREEE (reference sequence).

The chain uses TRBV21-1 and TRBJ1-3. TRBV21-1 is a pseudogene segment. CDR3 length: 13 residues. The CDR3 bases are TGTGCCAGCAGATGTGGATTGGGAAACACCATATATTTT. The encoded protein is CASRCGLGNTIYF.

This rearrangement joins TRBV18 to TRBJ2-4, with D perhaps TRBD1 (6 bases). Trimming took 6 bases from V and 7 from J, leaving 16 bases between them. CDR1 is KGHSH and CDR2 is LQKENI in the germline V gene. CDR3 length equals 14 residues. The CDR3: CASSRLVQGNIQYF. In DNA, the CDR3 is TGTGCCAGCTCCCGGCTCGTCCAGGGGAACATTCAGTACTTC.

The chain carries TRBV7-2 and TRBJ2-7; TRBD1 agrees at 10 bases. V shed 5 bases and J 2 bases; nucleotides not matched to a gene: 6. Germline assignment: CDR1 SGHTA and CDR2 FQGNSA. The CDR3 has 15 amino acids. CDR3 bases: TGTGCCAGCAGCACCGACGGGACAGGGGCCTACGAGCAGTACTTC. As protein: CASSTDGTGAYEQYF. Supplemented by reference TRBV7-2 and TRBJ2-7, the full variable domain reads GAGVSQSPSNKVTEKGKDVELRCDPISGHTALYWYRQSLGQGLEFLIYFQGNSAPDKSGLPSDRFSAERTGGSVSTLTIQRTQQEDSAVYLCASSTDGTGAYEQYFGPGTRLTVT.